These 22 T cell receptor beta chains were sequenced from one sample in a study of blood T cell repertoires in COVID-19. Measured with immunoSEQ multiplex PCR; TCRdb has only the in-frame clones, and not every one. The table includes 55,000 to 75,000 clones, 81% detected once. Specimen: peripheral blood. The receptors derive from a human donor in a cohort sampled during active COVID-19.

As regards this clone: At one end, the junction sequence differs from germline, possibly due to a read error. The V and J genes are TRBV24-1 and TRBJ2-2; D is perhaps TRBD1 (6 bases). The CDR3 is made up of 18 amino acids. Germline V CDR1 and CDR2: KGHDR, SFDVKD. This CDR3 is CATSDPARQDPNTGELFF. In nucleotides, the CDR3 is TGTGCCACCAGTGATCCCGCGCGACAGGACCCGAATACCGGGGAGCTGTTTTTT.

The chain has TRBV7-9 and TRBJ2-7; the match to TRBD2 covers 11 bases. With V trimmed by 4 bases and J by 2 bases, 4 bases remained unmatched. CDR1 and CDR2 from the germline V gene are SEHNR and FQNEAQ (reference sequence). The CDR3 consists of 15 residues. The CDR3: CASSSGLAATYEQYF. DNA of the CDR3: TGTGCCAGCAGCTCGGGACTAGCGGCCACCTACGAGCAGTACTTC.

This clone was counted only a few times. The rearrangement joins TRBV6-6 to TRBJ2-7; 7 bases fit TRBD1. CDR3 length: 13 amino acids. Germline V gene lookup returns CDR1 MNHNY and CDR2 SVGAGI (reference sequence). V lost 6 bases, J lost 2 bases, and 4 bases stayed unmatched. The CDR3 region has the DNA TGTGCCAGCAGCCGGGACAGAACCTACGAGCAGTACTTC. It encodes CASSRDRTYEQYF.

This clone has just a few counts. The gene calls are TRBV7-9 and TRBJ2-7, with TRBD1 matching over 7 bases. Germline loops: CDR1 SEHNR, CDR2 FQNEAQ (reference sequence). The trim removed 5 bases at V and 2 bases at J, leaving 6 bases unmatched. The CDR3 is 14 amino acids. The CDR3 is CASSDRDSPYEQYF. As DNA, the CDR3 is TGTGCCAGCAGCGACCGGGACAGCCCCTACGAGCAGTACTTC.

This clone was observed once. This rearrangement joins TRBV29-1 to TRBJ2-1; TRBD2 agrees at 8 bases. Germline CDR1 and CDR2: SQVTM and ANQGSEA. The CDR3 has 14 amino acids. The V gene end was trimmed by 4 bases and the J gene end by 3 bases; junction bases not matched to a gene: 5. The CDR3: CSVGVSGIYNEQFF. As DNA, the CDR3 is TGCAGCGTTGGAGTTAGCGGGATCTACAATGAGCAGTTCTTC.

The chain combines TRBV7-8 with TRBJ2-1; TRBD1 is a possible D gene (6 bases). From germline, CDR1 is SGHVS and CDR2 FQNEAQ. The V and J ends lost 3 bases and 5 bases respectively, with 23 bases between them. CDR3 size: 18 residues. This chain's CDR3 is CASSFLTGLSLANNEQFF. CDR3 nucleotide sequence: TGTGCCAGCAGCTTTCTTACAGGGCTTAGCCTAGCCAACAATGAGCAGTTCTTC.

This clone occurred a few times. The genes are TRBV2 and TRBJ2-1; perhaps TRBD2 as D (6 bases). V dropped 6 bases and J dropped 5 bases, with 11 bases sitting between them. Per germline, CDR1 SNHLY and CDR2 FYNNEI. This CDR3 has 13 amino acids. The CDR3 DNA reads TGTGCCAGCAGGCCGGACTACGACAATGAGCAGTTCTTC. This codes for CASRPDYDNEQFF.

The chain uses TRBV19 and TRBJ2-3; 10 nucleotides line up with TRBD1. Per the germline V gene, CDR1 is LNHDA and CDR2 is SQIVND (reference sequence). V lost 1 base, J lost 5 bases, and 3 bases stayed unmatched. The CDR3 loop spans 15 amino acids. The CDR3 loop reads CASSIGQGARDTQYF. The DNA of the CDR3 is TGTGCCAGTAGTATAGGACAGGGGGCGAGAGATACGCAGTATTTT.

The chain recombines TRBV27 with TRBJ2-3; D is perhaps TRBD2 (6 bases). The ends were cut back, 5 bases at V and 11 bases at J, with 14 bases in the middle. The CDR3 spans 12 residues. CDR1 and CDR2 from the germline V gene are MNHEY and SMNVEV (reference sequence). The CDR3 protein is CASSPRAGLQYF. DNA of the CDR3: TGTGCCAGCAGTCCACGGGCGGGACTGCAGTATTTT.

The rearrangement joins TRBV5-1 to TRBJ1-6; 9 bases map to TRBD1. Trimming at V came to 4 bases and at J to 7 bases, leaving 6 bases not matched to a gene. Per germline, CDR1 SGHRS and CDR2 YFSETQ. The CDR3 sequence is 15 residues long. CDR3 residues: CASSPRQGENSPLHF. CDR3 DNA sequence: TGCGCCAGCAGCCCGCGACAGGGGGAAAATTCACCCCTCCACTTT.

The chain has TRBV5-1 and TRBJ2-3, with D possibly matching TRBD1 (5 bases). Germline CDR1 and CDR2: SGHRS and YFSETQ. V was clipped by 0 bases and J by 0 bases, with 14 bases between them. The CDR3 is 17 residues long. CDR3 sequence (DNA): TGCGCCAGCAGCTTGGCCAGGTCGGCAGGGAGCACAGATACGCAGTATTTT. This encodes CASSLARSAGSTDTQYF. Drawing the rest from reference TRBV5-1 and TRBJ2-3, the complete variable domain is KAGVTQTPRYLIKTRGQQVTLSCSPISGHRSVSWYQQTPGQGLQFLFEYFSETQRNKGNFPGRFSGRQFSNSRSEMNVSTLELGDSALYLCASSLARSAGSTDTQYFGPGTRLTVL.

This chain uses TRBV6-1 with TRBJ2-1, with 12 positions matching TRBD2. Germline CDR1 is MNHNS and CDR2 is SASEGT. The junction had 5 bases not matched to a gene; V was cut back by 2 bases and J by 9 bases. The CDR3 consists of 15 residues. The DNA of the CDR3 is TGTGCCAGCAGTGAACTAGCGGGAGGGTTTGGTGAGCAGTTCTTC. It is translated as CASSELAGGFGEQFF.

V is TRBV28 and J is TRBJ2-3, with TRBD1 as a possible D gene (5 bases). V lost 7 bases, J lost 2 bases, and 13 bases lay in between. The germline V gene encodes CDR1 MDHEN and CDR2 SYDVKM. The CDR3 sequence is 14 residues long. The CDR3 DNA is TGTGCCAGCACTTCAGGGTCCAACACAGATACGCAGTATTTT. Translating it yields CASTSGSNTDTQYF.

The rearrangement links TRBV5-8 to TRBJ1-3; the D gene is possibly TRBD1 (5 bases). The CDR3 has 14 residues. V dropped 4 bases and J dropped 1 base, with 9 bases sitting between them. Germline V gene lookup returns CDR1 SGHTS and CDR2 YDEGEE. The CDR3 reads CASSPGQSGNTIYF. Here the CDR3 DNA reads TGTGCCAGCAGCCCTGGACAATCTGGAAACACCATATATTTT.

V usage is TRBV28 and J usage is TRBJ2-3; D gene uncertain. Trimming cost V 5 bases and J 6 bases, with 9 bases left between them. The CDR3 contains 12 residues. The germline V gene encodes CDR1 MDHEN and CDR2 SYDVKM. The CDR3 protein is CASSRRVDTQYF. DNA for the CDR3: TGTGCCAGCAGTCGTCGAGTGGATACGCAGTATTTT. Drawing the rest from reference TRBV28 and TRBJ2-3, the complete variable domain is DVKVTQSSRYLVKRTGEKVFLECVQDMDHENMFWYRQDPGLGLRLIYFSYDVKMKEKGDIPEGYSVSREKKERFSLILESASTNQTSMYLCASSRRVDTQYFGPGTRLTVL.

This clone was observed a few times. CDR3 bases: TGTGCCAGCAGTCTCGGGACAGCCGCGACACCCCTCCACTTT. The encoded protein is CASSLGTAATPLHF. The V gene is TRBV6-5, the J gene TRBJ1-6; the match to TRBD1 covers 7 bases. Germline CDR1 is MNHEY and CDR2 is SVGAGI. V trimming: 5 bases; J trimming: 11 bases; junction bases outside the gene matches: 9. The CDR3 is made up of 14 amino acids.

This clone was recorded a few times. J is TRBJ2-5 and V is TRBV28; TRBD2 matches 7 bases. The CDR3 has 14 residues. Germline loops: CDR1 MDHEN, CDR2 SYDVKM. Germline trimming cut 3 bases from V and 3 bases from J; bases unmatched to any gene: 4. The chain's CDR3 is CASSFMGTKETQYF. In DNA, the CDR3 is TGTGCCAGCAGTTTTATGGGGACTAAAGAGACCCAGTACTTC.

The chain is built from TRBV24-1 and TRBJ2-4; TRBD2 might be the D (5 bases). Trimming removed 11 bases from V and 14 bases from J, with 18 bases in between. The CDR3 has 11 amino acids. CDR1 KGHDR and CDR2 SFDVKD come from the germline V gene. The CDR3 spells CAISREPPKYF. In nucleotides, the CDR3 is TGTGCCATCAGCCGGGAACCCCCGAAGTACTTC.

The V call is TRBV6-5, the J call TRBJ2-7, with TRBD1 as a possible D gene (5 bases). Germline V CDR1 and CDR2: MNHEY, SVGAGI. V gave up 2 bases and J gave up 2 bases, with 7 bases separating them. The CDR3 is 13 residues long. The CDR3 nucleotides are TGTGCCAGCAGTTACGGGGCAGCCTACGAGCAGTACTTC. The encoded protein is CASSYGAAYEQYF.

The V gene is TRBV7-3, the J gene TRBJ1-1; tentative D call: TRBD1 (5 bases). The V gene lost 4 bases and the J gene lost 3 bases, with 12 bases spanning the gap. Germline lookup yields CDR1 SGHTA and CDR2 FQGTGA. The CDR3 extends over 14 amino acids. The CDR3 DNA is TGTGCCAGCAGCTCTTCGGGGGATGACACTGAAGCTTTCTTT. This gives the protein CASSSSGDDTEAFF.

CDR3 sequence (DNA): TGTGCCAGCAGCCTGGGACAGGCATCCTACGAGCAGTACTTC. Amino acid sequence: CASSLGQASYEQYF. The chain combines TRBV28 with TRBJ2-7; TRBD1 agrees at 8 bases. With 6 bases clipped from V and 1 base from J, the junction kept 5 bases outside the gene matches. The CDR3 is made up of 14 amino acids. Germline-derived CDR1 and CDR2 are MDHEN and SYDVKM.

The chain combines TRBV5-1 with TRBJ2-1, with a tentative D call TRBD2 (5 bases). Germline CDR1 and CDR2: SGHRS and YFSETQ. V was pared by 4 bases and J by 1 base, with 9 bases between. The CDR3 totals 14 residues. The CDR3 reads CASSRGGSYNEQFF. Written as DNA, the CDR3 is TGCGCCAGCAGCCGCGGCGGGTCCTACAATGAGCAGTTCTTC.